The 28 T cell receptor beta chains reported below all come from one sample, sequenced in a study of cytomegalovirus exposure and HLA in healthy donors. TCRdb keeps only in-frame clones here, not all; method: immunoSEQ multiplex PCR. The profile shows 200,000 to 250,000 clones, around nine tenths of them singletons. Sequenced sample: PBMCs. All receptors come from a woman between 18 and 29 years old in good health and CMV-seronegative.

This clone was seen only a few times. The CDR3 is CASSRDWEQYF. The CDR3 DNA sequence: TGTGCCAGCTCCCGCGATTGGGAGCAGTACTTC. This chain uses TRBV18 with TRBJ2-7; no definite D call. V lost 6 bases, J lost 7 bases, and 10 bases lay in between. CDR1 and CDR2 from the germline V gene are KGHSH and LQKENI. The CDR3 consists of 11 residues. Complete variable domain (other parts from reference TRBV18 and TRBJ2-7): NAGVMQNPRHLVRRRGQEARLRCSPMKGHSHVYWYRQLPEEGLKFMVYLQKENIIDESGMPKERFSAEFPKEGPSILRIQQVVRGDSAAYFCASSRDWEQYFGPGTRLTVT.

The rearrangement links TRBV6-1 to TRBJ2-1; 7 bases agree with TRBD1. Losses at the gene ends were 4 bases for V and 8 bases for J; bases not matched to a gene: 2. Germline-derived CDR1 and CDR2 are MNHNS and SASEGT. CDR3 size: 12 residues. CDR3 sequence reads: CASSAGQYEQFF. The CDR3 bases are TGTGCCAGCAGTGCGGGACAGTATGAGCAGTTCTTC.

V gene TRBV25-1 combines with J gene TRBJ2-1; 8 bases map to TRBD2. There are 16 residues in the CDR3. After removal of 3 bases from V and 4 bases from J, the junction contained 8 bases not matched to a gene. CDR1 and CDR2 (germline): MGHDK, SYGVNS. DNA for the CDR3: TGTGCCAGCAGTGAGTTGCGGGGGGCGAGTTACAATGAGCAGTTCTTC. Its translation is CASSELRGASYNEQFF. Filled out from reference TRBV25-1 and TRBJ2-1, the complete variable domain reads EADIYQTPRYLVIGTGKKITLECSQTMGHDKMYWYQQDPGMELHLIHYSYGVNSTEKGDLSSESTVSRIRTEHFPLTLESARPSHTSQYLCASSELRGASYNEQFFGPGTRLTVL.

The V gene is TRBV15, the J gene TRBJ1-5; 7 positions match TRBD1. CDR3 length: 19 amino acids. Germline V CDR1 and CDR2: LNHNV, YYDKDF (reference sequence). V shed 5 bases, J shed 2 bases, and the junction held 18 bases outside the gene matches. The CDR3, as DNA: TGTGCCACCAGCGTCGGGATGGGCAGGGGGATAGCTGGCAATCAGCCCCAGCATTTT. Translated: CATSVGMGRGIAGNQPQHF.

The chain links TRBV19 to TRBJ1-2; 10 bases map to TRBD1. Trimming removed 6 bases from V and 6 bases from J; junction bases left unmatched: 7. CDR1 is LNHDA and CDR2 is SQIVND in the germline V gene (reference sequence). CDR3 length: 14 residues. The DNA of the CDR3 is TGTGCCAGTAGCTCAGACAGGGGGCTTCATGGCTACACCTTC. Translated: CASSSDRGLHGYTF. Full variable domain (remainder filled in from reference TRBV19 and TRBJ1-2): DGGITQSPKYLFRKEGQNVTLSCEQNLNHDAMYWYRQDPGQGLRLIYYSQIVNDFQKGDIAEGYSVSREKKESFPLTVTSAQKNPTAFYLCASSSDRGLHGYTFGSGTRLTVV.

The chain is built from TRBV12-5 and TRBJ2-7; possibly TRBD2 for D (5 bases). Germline CDR1 LGHNT, CDR2 FRNRAP. The CDR3 totals 17 residues. V lost 4 bases and J 2 bases, leaving 21 bases between the germline ends. CDR3 DNA sequence: TGTGCTAGTGGTTCCCCTCAGGAGGCCCGTACAACCTACGAGCAGTACTTC. Protein: CASGSPQEARTTYEQYF. Filled out from reference TRBV12-5 and TRBJ2-7, the complete variable domain reads DARVTQTPRHKVTEMGQEVTMRCQPILGHNTVFWYRQTMMQGLELLAYFRNRAPLDDSGMPKDRFSAEMPDATLATLKIQPSEPRDSAVYFCASGSPQEARTTYEQYFGPGTRLTVT.

V gene TRBV6-1 combines with J gene TRBJ2-1, with 7 bases fitting TRBD2. Germline CDR1 and CDR2: MNHNS and SASEGT. The J segment lost 4 bases and the V segment lost 4 bases, leaving 1 base of the junction unmatched. The CDR3 is 13 amino acids. This chain's CDR3 is CASSGRGYNEQFF. The CDR3 region has the DNA TGTGCCAGCAGTGGGCGGGGGTACAATGAGCAGTTCTTC.

The V and J genes are TRBV7-6 and TRBJ2-2, with TRBD2 identical over 10 bases. Germline loops: CDR1 SGHVS, CDR2 FNYEAQ. This CDR3 is 18 amino acids long. With 1 base clipped from V and 5 bases from J, the junction kept 10 bases outside the gene matches. CDR3 nucleotides: TGTGCCAGCAGCTTAGTCAGAACTAGCGGGGCTAGGACCGGGGAGCTGTTTTTT. Translating gives CASSLVRTSGARTGELFF.

The chain uses TRBV28 and TRBJ2-1, with D hard to call. Germline CDR1 is MDHEN and CDR2 is SYDVKM. V lost 5 bases to trimming and J lost 9 bases, with 11 bases between them. The CDR3 totals 12 residues. The CDR3 loop is CASSPLVSEQFF. CDR3 in DNA: TGTGCCAGCAGTCCATTAGTGAGTGAGCAGTTCTTC.

The chain couples TRBV27 to TRBJ1-4; D gene unclear. CDR1 is MNHEY, CDR2 SMNVEV, per germline (reference sequence). The CDR3 spans 14 residues. Between the trimmed V and J ends, which lost 4 bases and 4 bases, there was a span of 10 bases. The CDR3, as DNA: TGTGCCAGCAGTTGGGCAGGTGGTAATGAAAAACTGTTTTTT. This translates into CASSWAGGNEKLFF. Using reference TRBV27 and TRBJ1-4 for the parts outside the CDR3, the full variable domain is EAQVTQNPRYLITVTGKKLTVTCSQNMNHEYMSWYRQDPGLGLRQIYYSMNVEVTDKGDVPEGYKVSRKEKRNFPLILESPSPNQTSLYFCASSWAGGNEKLFFGSGTQLSVL.

This chain joins TRBV4-1 and TRBJ1-5, with TRBD1 matching over 11 bases. The CDR3 is 18 amino acids. V was pared by 4 bases and J by 3 bases, with 11 bases of the junction left unmatched. CDR1 is MGHRA and CDR2 is YSYEKL in the germline V gene. The CDR3 nucleotides are TGCGCCAGCAGCCTAGACAGACAGGGACAGGGGGACAATCAGCCCCAGCATTTT. It is translated as CASSLDRQGQGDNQPQHF.

The chain links TRBV7-9 to TRBJ2-2; D perhaps matches TRBD2 (6 bases). The CDR3 length is 16 residues. Trimming removed 3 bases at V and 0 bases at J, with 11 bases between. Germline assignment: CDR1 SEHNR and CDR2 FQNEAQ (reference sequence). CDR3 in amino acids: CASSFGGTSNTGELFF. CDR3 bases: TGTGCCAGCAGCTTTGGAGGGACTTCGAACACCGGGGAGCTGTTTTTT.

The rearrangement links TRBV29-1 to TRBJ1-1, with D perhaps matching TRBD1 (6 bases). The germline V and J ends were trimmed by 5 bases and 2 bases, with 9 bases remaining between them. Germline-derived CDR1 and CDR2 are SQVTM and ANQGSEA. This CDR3 comprises 12 residues. The CDR3 is CSVLQGNTEAFF. CDR3 DNA: TGCAGCGTTTTACAGGGAAACACTGAAGCTTTCTTT.

The rearrangement uses TRBV30 and TRBJ2-2, with a possible D match to TRBD2 (5 bases). The CDR3 is made up of 14 amino acids. CDR1 is GTSNPN and CDR2 is SVGIG in the germline V gene (reference sequence). Trimming took off 5 bases at V and 2 bases at J, with 12 bases between the two ends. The CDR3 DNA follows: TGTGCCTGGGCGGGCCGGACTAACACCGGGGAGCTGTTTTTT. Protein sequence: CAWAGRTNTGELFF.

This chain links TRBV30 with TRBJ2-7; TRBD2 might be the D (6 bases). The ends were cut back, 0 bases at V and 5 bases at J, with 20 bases in the middle. In germline, CDR1 is GTSNPN, CDR2 SVGIG (reference sequence). The CDR3 loop spans 16 amino acids. The CDR3 DNA reads TGTGCCTGGAGTGTAGGTGCGGCGGGGAGTCGCAACGAGCAGTACTTC. Translated, it gives CAWSVGAAGSRNEQYF.

This clone was found a few times. The chain links TRBV30 to TRBJ1-5; D is perhaps TRBD1 (5 bases). Per germline, CDR1 GTSNPN and CDR2 SVGIG (reference sequence). Trimming shortened V by 0 bases and J by 10 bases, and 10 bases separated the two germline ends. The CDR3 has 12 residues. The CDR3 sequence is CAWSVQESPQHF. The DNA for the CDR3 is TGTGCCTGGAGTGTACAGGAGTCCCCCCAGCATTTT. Supplemented by reference TRBV30 and TRBJ1-5, the full variable domain reads SQTIHQWPATLVQPVGSPLSLECTVEGTSNPNLYWYRQAAGRGLQLLFYSVGIGQISSEVPQNLSASRPQDRQFILSSKKLLLSDSGFYLCAWSVQESPQHFGDGTRLSIL.

This chain uses TRBV6-4 with TRBJ1-1, with no clear D. Trimming stripped 5 bases from V and 6 bases from J, with 16 bases between. Germline CDR1 is MRHNA and CDR2 is SNTAGT. This CDR3 spans 14 amino acids. CDR3: CASSPSRSYAEAFF. CDR3 DNA: TGTGCCAGCAGTCCTAGTCGGTCATACGCTGAAGCTTTCTTT.

The chain employs TRBV6-5 and TRBJ1-2; 8 bases are shared with TRBD1. V lost 4 bases and J lost 4; bases outside the gene matches: 8. The CDR3 runs 15 residues. The germline gives CDR1 MNHEY, CDR2 SVGAGI. Written as DNA, the CDR3 is TGTGCCAGCAGTTCCTCGGACAGGGCGGGCTATGGCTACACCTTC. As protein: CASSSSDRAGYGYTF.

The J gene is TRBJ1-1, the V gene TRBV6-5; D uncertain. The CDR3 covers 14 residues. The V and J ends lost 0 bases and 8 bases respectively, with 13 bases between them. Germline lookup yields CDR1 MNHEY and CDR2 SVGAGI. The CDR3 DNA follows: TGTGCCAGCAGTTACTCGCGCGGGCACGCCGAAGCTTTCTTT. Amino acids: CASSYSRGHAEAFF.

This clone occurred a few times. This chain uses TRBV10-3 with TRBJ2-2; 8 bases are shared with TRBD2. The V and J ends lost 5 bases and 6 bases, in that order; junction bases with no gene match: 2. This CDR3 is built from 13 residues. CDR1 ENHRY and CDR2 SYGVKD come from the germline V gene. CDR3 sequence reads: CAISSGSPGELFF. CDR3 in DNA: TGTGCCATCAGTAGCGGGAGCCCCGGGGAGCTGTTTTTT.

The V gene is TRBV28, the J gene TRBJ2-7; TRBD1 agrees at 10 bases. There are 15 residues in the CDR3. The V gene end was trimmed by 4 bases and the J gene end by 5 bases; junction bases not matched to a gene: 8. Germline V gene data show CDR1 as MDHEN and CDR2 as SYDVKM. CDR3 bases: TGTGCCAGCAGTTCCTGGACAGGGGGAGTAAACGAGCAGTACTTC. Protein sequence: CASSSWTGGVNEQYF.

The CDR3 sequence is CASSRSSGIGYNEQFF. CDR3 nucleotide sequence: TGTGCCAGCAGTCGATCTTCAGGGATAGGCTACAATGAGCAGTTCTTC. The chain combines TRBV28 with TRBJ2-1; a weak D match, TRBD1 (5 bases). CDR3 length: 16 amino acids. The V and J ends lost 5 bases and 3 bases respectively, with 17 bases between them. Germline V gene sequence: CDR1 MDHEN, CDR2 SYDVKM. Supplemented by reference TRBV28 and TRBJ2-1, the full variable domain reads DVKVTQSSRYLVKRTGEKVFLECVQDMDHENMFWYRQDPGLGLRLIYFSYDVKMKEKGDIPEGYSVSREKKERFSLILESASTNQTSMYLCASSRSSGIGYNEQFFGPGTRLTVL.

The rearrangement uses TRBV7-9 and TRBJ1-2; perhaps TRBD1 as D (5 bases). Between the trimmed V and J ends, which lost 3 bases and 14 bases, there was a span of 16 bases. This CDR3 contains 12 residues. Germline CDR1 reads SEHNR; CDR2 reads FQNEAQ (reference sequence). The CDR3: CASSFSSAGQTF. CDR3 nucleotides: TGTGCCAGCAGCTTCTCCTCGGCAGGGCAGACCTTC. Using reference TRBV7-9 and TRBJ1-2 for the parts outside the CDR3, the full variable domain is DTGVSQNPRHKITKRGQNVTFRCDPISEHNRLYWYRQTLGQGPEFLTYFQNEAQLEKSRLLSDRFSAERPKGSFSTLEIQRTEQGDSAMYLCASSFSSAGQTFGSGTRLTVV.

V usage is TRBV29-1 and J usage is TRBJ1-2, with TRBD1 identical over 10 bases. There are 16 residues in the CDR3. Trimming at V came to 0 bases and at J to 7 bases, leaving 11 bases not matched to a gene. Germline-derived CDR1 and CDR2 are SQVTM and ANQGSEA. CDR3 sequence (DNA): TGCAGCGTTGAAGATCCCCCGGGACAGGGGTTGGGTGGCTACACCTTC. Translating gives CSVEDPPGQGLGGYTF.

J is TRBJ2-5 and V is TRBV5-1; 9 nucleotides align to TRBD1. The CDR3 runs to 15 residues. The germline gives CDR1 SGHRS, CDR2 YFSETQ. The V segment lost 3 bases and the J segment 2 bases; nucleotides outside the gene matches: 5. In DNA, the CDR3 is TGCGCCAGCAGCTATGGGACAGGGAAACAAGAGACCCAGTACTTC. This encodes CASSYGTGKQETQYF. Full variable domain (missing parts from reference TRBV5-1 and TRBJ2-5): KAGVTQTPRYLIKTRGQQVTLSCSPISGHRSVSWYQQTPGQGLQFLFEYFSETQRNKGNFPGRFSGRQFSNSRSEMNVSTLELGDSALYLCASSYGTGKQETQYFGPGTRLLVL.

The chain recombines TRBV7-4 with TRBJ1-1; TRBD1 aligns across 7 bases. Germline values: CDR1 SGHVT, CDR2 SQSDAQ. The ends lost 4 bases at V and 1 base at J; junction bases unmatched: 9. The CDR3 sequence is 16 residues long. The chain's CDR3 is CASSSGDRISNTEAFF. The CDR3 DNA sequence: TGTGCCAGCAGCTCAGGGGACAGAATTTCGAACACTGAAGCTTTCTTT.

The J gene is TRBJ2-7, the V gene TRBV5-1; D remains unclear. V shed 3 bases and J shed 3 bases, with 16 bases lying between them. Germline V CDR1 and CDR2: SGHRS, YFSETQ. CDR3 length equals 15 residues. The CDR3 loop reads CASSSVRNSGYEQYF. Here the CDR3 DNA reads TGCGCCAGCAGCTCCGTCCGGAATTCGGGCTACGAGCAGTACTTC.

This clone was found once. The V call is TRBV7-2, the J call TRBJ1-4; the match to TRBD1 covers 9 bases. CDR1 is SGHTA and CDR2 is FQGNSA in the germline V gene. This CDR3 has 14 amino acids. V gave up 5 bases and J gave up 8 bases; unmatched junction bases: 6. The CDR3 region is CASSEDRGREKLFF. In nucleotides, the CDR3 is TGTGCCAGCAGCGAAGACAGGGGGAGGGAAAAACTGTTTTTT.